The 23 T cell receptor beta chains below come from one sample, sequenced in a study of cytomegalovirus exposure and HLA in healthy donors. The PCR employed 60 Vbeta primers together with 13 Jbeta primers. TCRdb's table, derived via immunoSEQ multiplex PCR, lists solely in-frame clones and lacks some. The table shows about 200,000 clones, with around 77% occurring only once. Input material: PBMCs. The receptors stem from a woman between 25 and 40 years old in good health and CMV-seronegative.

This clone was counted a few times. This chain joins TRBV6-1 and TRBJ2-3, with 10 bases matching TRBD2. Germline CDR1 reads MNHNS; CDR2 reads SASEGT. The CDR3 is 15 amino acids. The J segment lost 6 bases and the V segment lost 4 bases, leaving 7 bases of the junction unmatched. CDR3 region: CASSGLAGEKDTQYF. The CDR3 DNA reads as TGTGCCAGCAGTGGTCTAGCGGGGGAGAAGGATACGCAGTATTTT.

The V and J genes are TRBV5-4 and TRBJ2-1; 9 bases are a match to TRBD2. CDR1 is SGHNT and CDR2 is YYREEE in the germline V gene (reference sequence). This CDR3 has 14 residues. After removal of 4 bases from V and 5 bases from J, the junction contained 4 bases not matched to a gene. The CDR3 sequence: CASSELAGDNEQFF. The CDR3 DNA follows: TGTGCCAGCAGCGAACTAGCGGGCGACAATGAGCAGTTCTTC. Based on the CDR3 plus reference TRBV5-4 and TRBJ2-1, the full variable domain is ETGVTQSPTHLIKTRGQQVTLRCSSQSGHNTVSWYQQALGQGPQFIFQYYREEENGRGNFPPRFSGLQFPNYSSELNVNALELDDSALYLCASSELAGDNEQFFGPGTRLTVL.

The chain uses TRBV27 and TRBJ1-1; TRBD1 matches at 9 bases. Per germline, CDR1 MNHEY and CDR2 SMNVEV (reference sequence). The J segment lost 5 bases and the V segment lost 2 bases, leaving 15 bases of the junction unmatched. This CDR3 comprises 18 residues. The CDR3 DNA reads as TGTGCCAGCAGTTTAATCCGTGTTCGGGACAGGGCGTGGACTGAAGCTTTCTTT. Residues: CASSLIRVRDRAWTEAFF.

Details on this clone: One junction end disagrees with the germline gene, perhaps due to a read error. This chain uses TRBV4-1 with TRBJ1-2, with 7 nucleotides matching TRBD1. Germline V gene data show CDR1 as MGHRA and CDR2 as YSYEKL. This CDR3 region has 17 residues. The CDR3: CASSHQTGPGNPYGNTF. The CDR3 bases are TGCGCCAGCAGCCACCAGACAGGGCCGGGGAACCCGTATGGCAACACCTTC.

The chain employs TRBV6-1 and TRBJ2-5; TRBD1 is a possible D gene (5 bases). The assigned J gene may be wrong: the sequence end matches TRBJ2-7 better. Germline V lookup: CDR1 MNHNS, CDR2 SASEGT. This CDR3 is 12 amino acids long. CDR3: CASDRQLYEQYF. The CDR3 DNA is TGTGCCAGTGATCGACAGCTTTACGAGCAGTACTTC.

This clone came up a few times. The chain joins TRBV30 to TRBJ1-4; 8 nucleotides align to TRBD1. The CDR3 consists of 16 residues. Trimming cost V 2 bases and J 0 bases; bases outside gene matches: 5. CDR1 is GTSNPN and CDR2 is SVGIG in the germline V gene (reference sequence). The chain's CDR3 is CAWSQGDRPTNEKLFF. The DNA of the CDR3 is TGTGCCTGGAGTCAAGGGGACAGGCCAACTAATGAAAAACTGTTTTTT.

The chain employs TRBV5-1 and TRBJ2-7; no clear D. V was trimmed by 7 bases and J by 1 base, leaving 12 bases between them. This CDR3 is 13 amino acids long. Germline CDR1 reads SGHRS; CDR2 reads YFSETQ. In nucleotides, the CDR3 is TGCGCCAGCGGAGATGGGTCGTCCTACGAGCAGTACTTC. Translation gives CASGDGSSYEQYF. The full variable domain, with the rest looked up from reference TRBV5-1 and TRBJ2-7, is KAGVTQTPRYLIKTRGQQVTLSCSPISGHRSVSWYQQTPGQGLQFLFEYFSETQRNKGNFPGRFSGRQFSNSRSEMNVSTLELGDSALYLCASGDGSSYEQYFGPGTRLTVT.

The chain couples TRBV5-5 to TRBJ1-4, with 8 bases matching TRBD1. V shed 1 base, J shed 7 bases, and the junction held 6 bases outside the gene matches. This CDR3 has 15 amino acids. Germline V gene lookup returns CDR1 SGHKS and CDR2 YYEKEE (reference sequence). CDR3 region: CASSLPTGGSEKLFF. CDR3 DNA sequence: TGTGCCAGCAGCTTGCCAACAGGGGGGAGTGAAAAACTGTTTTTT.

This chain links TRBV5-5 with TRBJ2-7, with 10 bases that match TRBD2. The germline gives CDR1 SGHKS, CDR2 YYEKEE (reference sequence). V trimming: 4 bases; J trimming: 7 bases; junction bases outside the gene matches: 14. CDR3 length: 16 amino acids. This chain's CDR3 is CASSPRTSGSLVEQYF. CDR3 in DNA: TGTGCCAGCAGCCCTCGGACTAGCGGCTCACTAGTGGAGCAGTACTTC. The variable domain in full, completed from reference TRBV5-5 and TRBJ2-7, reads DAGVTQSPTHLIKTRGQQVTLRCSPISGHKSVSWYQQVLGQGPQFIFQYYEKEERGRGNFPDRFSARQFPNYSSELNVNALLLGDSALYLCASSPRTSGSLVEQYFGPGTRLTVT.

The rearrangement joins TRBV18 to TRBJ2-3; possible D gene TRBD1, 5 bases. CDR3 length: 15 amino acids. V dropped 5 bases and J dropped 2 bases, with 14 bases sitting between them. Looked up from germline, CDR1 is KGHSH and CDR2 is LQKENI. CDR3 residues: CASSYTGASTDTQYF. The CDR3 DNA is TGTGCCAGCTCATACACTGGGGCTTCCACAGATACGCAGTATTTT.

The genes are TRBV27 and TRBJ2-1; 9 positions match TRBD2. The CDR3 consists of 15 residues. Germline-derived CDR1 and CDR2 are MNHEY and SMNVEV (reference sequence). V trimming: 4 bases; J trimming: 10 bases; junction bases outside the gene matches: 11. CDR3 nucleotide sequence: TGTGCCAGCAGTTGGGGCGGGGGGGCCTCAGGGGAGCAGTTCTTC. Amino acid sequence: CASSWGGGASGEQFF.

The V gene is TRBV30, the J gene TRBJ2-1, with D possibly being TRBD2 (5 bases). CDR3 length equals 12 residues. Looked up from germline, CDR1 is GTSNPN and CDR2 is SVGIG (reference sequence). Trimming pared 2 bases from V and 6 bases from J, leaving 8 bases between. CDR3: CAWSWGVNEQFF. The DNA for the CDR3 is TGTGCCTGGAGTTGGGGAGTCAATGAGCAGTTCTTC.

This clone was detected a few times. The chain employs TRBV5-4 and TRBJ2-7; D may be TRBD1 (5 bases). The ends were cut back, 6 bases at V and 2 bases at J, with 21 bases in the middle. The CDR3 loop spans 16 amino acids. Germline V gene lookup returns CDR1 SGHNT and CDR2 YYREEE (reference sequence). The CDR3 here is CASTPRVGAAPYEQYF. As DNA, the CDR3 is TGTGCCAGCACCCCCCGTGTAGGGGCAGCGCCCTACGAGCAGTACTTC.

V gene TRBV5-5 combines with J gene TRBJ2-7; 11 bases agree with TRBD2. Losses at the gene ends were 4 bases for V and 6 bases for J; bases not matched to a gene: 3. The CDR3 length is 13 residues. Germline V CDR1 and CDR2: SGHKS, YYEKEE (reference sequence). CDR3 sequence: CASSLAGGAEQYF. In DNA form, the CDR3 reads TGTGCCAGCAGCCTAGCGGGGGGAGCCGAGCAGTACTTC.

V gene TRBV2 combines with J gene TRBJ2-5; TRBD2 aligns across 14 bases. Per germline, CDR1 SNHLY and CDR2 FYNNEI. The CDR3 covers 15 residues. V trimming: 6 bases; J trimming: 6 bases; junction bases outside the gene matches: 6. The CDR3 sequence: CASSRLAGGPKTQYF. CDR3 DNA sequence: TGTGCCAGCAGCCGACTAGCGGGAGGGCCGAAGACCCAGTACTTC. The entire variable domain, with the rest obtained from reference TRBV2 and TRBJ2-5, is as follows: EPEVTQTPSHQVTQMGQEVILRCVPISNHLYFYWYRQILGQKVEFLVSFYNNEISEKSEIFDDQFSVERPDGSNFTLKIRSTKLEDSAMYFCASSRLAGGPKTQYFGPGTRLLVL.

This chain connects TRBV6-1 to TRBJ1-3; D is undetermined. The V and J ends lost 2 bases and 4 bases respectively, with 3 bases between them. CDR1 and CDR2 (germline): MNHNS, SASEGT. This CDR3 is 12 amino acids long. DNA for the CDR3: TGTGCCAGCAGTGAACTCGGAAACACCATATATTTT. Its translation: CASSELGNTIYF.

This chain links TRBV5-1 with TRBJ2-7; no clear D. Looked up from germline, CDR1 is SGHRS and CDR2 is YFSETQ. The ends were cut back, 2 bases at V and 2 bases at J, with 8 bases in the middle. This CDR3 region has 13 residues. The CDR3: CASSFDTPYEQYF. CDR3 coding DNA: TGCGCCAGCAGCTTTGACACCCCCTACGAGCAGTACTTC.

CDR3 sequence (DNA): TGTGCCACCAGCAGAGAGAAGCGAAGCTCCTACGAGCAGTACTTC. Its protein is CATSREKRSSYEQYF. This sequence joins TRBV15 and TRBJ2-7; D gene ambiguous. The V gene lost 0 bases and the J gene lost 0 bases, with 9 bases spanning the gap. The CDR3 has 15 residues. Germline loops: CDR1 LNHNV, CDR2 YYDKDF (reference sequence).

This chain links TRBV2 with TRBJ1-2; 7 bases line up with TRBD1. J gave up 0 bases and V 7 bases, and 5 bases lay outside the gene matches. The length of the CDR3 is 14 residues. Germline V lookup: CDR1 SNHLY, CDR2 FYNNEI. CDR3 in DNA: TGTGCCAGCATAGATGGGACAGCTAACTATGGCTACACCTTC. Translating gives CASIDGTANYGYTF.

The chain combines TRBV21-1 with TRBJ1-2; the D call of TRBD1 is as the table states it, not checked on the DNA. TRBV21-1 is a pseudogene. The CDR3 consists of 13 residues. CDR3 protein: CASSSRGLYGYTF. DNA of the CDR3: TGTGCCAGCAGCAGCAGGGGGCTCTATGGCTACACCTTC.

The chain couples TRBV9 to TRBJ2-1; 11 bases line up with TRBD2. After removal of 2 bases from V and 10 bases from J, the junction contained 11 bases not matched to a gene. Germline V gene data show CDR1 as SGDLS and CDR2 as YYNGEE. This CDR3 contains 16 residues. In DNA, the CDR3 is TGTGCCAGCAGCGTGGGGACTAGCGGAACCCACCGCGAGCAGTTCTTC. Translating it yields CASSVGTSGTHREQFF.

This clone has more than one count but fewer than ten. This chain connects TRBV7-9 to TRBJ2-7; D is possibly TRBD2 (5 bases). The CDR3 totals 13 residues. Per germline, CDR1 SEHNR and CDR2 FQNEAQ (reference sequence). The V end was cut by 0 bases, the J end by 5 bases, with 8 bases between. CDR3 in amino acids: CASSLASGDEQYF. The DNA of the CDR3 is TGTGCCAGCAGCTTAGCGTCCGGGGACGAGCAGTACTTC.

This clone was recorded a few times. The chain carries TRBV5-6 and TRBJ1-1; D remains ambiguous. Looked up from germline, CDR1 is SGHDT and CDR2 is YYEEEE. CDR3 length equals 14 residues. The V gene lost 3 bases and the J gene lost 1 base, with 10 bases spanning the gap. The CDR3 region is CASSYGERNTEAFF. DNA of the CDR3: TGTGCCAGCAGCTACGGGGAGCGGAACACTGAAGCTTTCTTT. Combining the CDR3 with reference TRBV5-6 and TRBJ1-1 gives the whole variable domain DAGVTQSPTHLIKTRGQQVTLRCSPKSGHDTVSWYQQALGQGPQFIFQYYEEEERQRGNFPDRFSGHQFPNYSSELNVNALLLGDSALYLCASSYGERNTEAFFGQGTRLTVV.